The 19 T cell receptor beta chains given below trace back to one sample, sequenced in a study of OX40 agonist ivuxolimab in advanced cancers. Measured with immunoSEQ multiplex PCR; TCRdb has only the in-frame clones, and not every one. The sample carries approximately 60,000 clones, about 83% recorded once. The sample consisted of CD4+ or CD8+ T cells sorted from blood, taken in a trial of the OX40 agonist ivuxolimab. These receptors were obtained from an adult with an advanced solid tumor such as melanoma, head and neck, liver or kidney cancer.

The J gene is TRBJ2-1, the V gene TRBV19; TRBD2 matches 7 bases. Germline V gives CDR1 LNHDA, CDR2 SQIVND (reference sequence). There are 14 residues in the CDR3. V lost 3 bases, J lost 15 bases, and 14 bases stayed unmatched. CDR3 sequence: CASSMESEGRVLFF. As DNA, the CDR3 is TGTGCCAGTAGTATGGAGTCCGAGGGGAGGGTATTGTTCTTC.

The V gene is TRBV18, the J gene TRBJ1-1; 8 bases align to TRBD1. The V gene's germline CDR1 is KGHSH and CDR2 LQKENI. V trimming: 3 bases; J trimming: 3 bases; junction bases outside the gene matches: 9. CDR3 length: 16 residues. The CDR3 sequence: CASSPWNGQGDTEAFF. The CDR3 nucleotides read TGTGCCAGCTCACCTTGGAACGGACAGGGTGACACTGAAGCTTTCTTT.

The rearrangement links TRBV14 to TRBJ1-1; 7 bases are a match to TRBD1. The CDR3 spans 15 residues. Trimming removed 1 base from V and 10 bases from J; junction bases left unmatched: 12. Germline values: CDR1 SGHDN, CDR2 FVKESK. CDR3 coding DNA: TGTGCCAGCAGCCAAGGGCGGACAGGATATTCGAGAGCTTTCTTT. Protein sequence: CASSQGRTGYSRAFF.

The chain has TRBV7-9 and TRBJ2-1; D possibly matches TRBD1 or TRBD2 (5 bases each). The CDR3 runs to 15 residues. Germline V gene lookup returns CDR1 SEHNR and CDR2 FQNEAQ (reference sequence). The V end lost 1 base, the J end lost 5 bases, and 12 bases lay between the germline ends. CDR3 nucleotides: TGTGCCAGCAGCTTAGTCGATCGGGGCCACAATGAGCAGTTCTTC. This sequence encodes CASSLVDRGHNEQFF.

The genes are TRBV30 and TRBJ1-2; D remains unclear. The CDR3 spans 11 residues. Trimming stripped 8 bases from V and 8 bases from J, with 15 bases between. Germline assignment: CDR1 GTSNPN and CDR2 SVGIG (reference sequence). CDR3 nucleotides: TGTGCCGGGCGGCTCGCGGGGGGCTACACCTTC. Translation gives CAGRLAGGYTF.

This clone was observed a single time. CDR3 in amino acids: CASRVRTEAFF. In nucleotides, the CDR3 is TGTGCCAGCAGGGTGAGGACTGAAGCTTTCTTT. The chain joins TRBV6-1 to TRBJ1-1; D is undetermined. Germline CDR1 and CDR2: MNHNS and SASEGT. The CDR3 extends over 11 amino acids. V lost 6 bases and J 5 bases, leaving 7 bases between the germline ends.

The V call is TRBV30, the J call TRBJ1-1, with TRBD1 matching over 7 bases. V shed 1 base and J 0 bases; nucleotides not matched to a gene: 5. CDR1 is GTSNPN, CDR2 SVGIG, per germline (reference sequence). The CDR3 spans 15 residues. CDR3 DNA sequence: TGTGCCTGGAGTGGGGAAGGGGGCTTGAACACTGAAGCTTTCTTT. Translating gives CAWSGEGGLNTEAFF.

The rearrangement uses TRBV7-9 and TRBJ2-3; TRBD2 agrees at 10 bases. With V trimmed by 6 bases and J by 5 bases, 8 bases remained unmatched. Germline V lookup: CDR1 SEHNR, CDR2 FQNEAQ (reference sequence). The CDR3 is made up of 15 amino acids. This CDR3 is CASRFSGRAVDTQYF. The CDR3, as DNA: TGTGCCAGCAGATTCAGCGGGAGGGCCGTAGATACGCAGTATTTT.

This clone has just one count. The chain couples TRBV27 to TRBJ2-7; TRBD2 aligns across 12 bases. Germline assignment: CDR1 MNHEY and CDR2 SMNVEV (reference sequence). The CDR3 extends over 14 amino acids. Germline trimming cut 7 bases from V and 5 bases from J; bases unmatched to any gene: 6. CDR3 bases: TGTGCCAGCAAATCGCTAGCGGGAGGGCACGAGCAGTACTTC. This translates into CASKSLAGGHEQYF.

The CDR3 protein is CASRTTGPNGYTF. DNA of the CDR3: TGTGCCAGCAGGACGACAGGACCCAACGGCTACACCTTC. This chain joins TRBV6-1 and TRBJ1-2; D perhaps matches TRBD1 (6 bases). Germline assignment: CDR1 MNHNS and CDR2 SASEGT. V gave up 6 bases and J gave up 8 bases, with 16 bases separating them. CDR3 size: 13 residues.

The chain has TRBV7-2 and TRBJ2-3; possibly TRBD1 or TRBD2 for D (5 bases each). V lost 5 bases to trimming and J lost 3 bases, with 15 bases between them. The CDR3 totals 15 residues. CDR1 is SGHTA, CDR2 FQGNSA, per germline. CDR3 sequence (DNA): TGTGCCAGCAGCGCCCTGGGACGTAGTACAGATACGCAGTATTTT. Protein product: CASSALGRSTDTQYF.

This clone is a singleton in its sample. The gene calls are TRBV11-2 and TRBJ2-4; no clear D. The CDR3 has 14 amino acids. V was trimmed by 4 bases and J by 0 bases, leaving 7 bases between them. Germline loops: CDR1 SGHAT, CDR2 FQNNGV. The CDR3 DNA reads TGTGCCAGCAGCTCCCGTCTAGCCAAAAACATTCAGTACTTC. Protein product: CASSSRLAKNIQYF.

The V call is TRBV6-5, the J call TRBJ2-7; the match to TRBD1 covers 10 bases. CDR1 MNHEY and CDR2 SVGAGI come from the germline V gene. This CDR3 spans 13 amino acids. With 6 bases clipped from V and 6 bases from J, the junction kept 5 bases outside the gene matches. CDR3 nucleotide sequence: TGTGCCAGCAGGGGGACAGGGGATCGCGAGCAGTACTTC. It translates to CASRGTGDREQYF.

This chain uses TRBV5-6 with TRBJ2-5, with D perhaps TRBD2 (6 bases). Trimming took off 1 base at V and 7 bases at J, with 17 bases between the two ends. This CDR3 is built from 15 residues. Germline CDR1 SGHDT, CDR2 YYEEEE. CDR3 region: CASSLLAGTGRTQYF. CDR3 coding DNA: TGTGCCAGCAGCTTGTTGGCAGGGACTGGTCGGACCCAGTACTTC.

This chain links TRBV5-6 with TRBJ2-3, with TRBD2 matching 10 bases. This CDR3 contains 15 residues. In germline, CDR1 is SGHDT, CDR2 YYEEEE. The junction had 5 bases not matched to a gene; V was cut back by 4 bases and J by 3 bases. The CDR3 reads CASSLRSGRTDTQYF. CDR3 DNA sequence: TGTGCCAGCAGCCTCCGTAGCGGGAGGACAGATACGCAGTATTTT.

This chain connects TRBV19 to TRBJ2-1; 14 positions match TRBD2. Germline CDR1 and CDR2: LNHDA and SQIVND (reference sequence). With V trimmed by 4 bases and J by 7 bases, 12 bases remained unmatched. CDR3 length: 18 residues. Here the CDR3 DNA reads TGTGCCAGTAGTAAGGGGACTAGCGGGAGTTCTTCCGGTAATGAGCAGTTCTTC. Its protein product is CASSKGTSGSSSGNEQFF. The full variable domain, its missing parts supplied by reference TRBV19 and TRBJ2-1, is DGGITQSPKYLFRKEGQNVTLSCEQNLNHDAMYWYRQDPGQGLRLIYYSQIVNDFQKGDIAEGYSVSREKKESFPLTVTSAQKNPTAFYLCASSKGTSGSSSGNEQFFGPGTRLTVL.

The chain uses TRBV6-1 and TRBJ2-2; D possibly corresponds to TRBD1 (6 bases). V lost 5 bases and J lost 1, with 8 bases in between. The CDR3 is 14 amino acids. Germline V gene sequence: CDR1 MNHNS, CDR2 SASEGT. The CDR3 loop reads CASSLDRNTGELFF. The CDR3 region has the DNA TGTGCCAGCAGTTTGGACAGGAACACCGGGGAGCTGTTTTTT.

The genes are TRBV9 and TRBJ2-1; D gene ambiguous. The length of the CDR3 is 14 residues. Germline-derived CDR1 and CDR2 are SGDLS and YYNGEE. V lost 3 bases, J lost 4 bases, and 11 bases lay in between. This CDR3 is CASSEVSSYNEQFF. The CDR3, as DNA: TGTGCCAGCAGCGAGGTCAGTTCGTACAATGAGCAGTTCTTC.

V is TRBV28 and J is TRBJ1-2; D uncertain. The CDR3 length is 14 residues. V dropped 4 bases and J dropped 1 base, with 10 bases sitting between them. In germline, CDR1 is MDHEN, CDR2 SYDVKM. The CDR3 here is CASSSPSNNYGYTF. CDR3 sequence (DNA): TGTGCCAGCAGTTCCCCCTCAAATAACTATGGCTACACCTTC.